The next 11 T cell receptor beta chains were all read from a single sample in a study of blood T cell repertoires in COVID-19. Assay: immunoSEQ multiplex PCR; the TCRdb copy retains only in-frame clones and omits some. The sample lists about 65,000 clones; 93% were seen once. The source material was peripheral blood. Receptor source: a man between 70 and 80 years old with active COVID-19.

V usage is TRBV16 and J usage is TRBJ2-3; 9 nucleotides agree with TRBD1. The CDR3 totals 12 residues. Looked up from germline, CDR1 is KGHSY and CDR2 is FQNENV. V shed 4 bases, J shed 9 bases, and the junction held 2 bases outside the gene matches. For the CDR3, the DNA is TGTGCCAGCAGCCGAGGACAGGGGACGCAGTATTTT. Translated, it gives CASSRGQGTQYF.

The rearrangement joins TRBV20-1 to TRBJ2-7; D unclear. The CDR3 is 12 residues long. V lost 3 bases, J lost 3 bases, and 9 bases lay in between. Germline values: CDR1 DFQATT, CDR2 SNEGSKA (reference sequence). The CDR3 DNA reads as TGCAGTGCTAGTCCCAGGAACTACGAGCAGTACTTC. Translation gives CSASPRNYEQYF.

The chain couples TRBV19 to TRBJ1-1; D gene uncertain. This CDR3 contains 17 residues. The V end lost 0 bases, the J end lost 1 base, and 15 bases lay between the germline ends. Germline V CDR1 and CDR2: LNHDA, SQIVND (reference sequence). The CDR3 loop reads CASSIDPSRARNTEAFF. CDR3 nucleotide sequence: TGTGCCAGTAGTATAGATCCCTCGCGGGCAAGGAACACTGAAGCTTTCTTT.

This sequence joins TRBV18 and TRBJ1-1, with D tentatively TRBD1 (6 bases). Germline V lookup: CDR1 KGHSH, CDR2 LQKENI. V gave up 1 base and J gave up 8 bases, with 20 bases separating them. This CDR3 region has 16 residues. The CDR3, as DNA: TGTGCCAGCTCACCACGCCACTCTCCAGGGGACATCGAAGCTTTCTTT. Its translation: CASSPRHSPGDIEAFF.

The chain couples TRBV27 to TRBJ2-1; the match to TRBD1 covers 10 bases. V dropped 9 bases and J dropped 4; count of bases not matched to a gene: 9. Germline CDR1 is MNHEY and CDR2 is SMNVEV (reference sequence). This CDR3 spans 15 amino acids. CDR3 amino acids: CASSSGDRGYNEQFF. CDR3 sequence (DNA): TGTGCCAGTTCTTCCGGGGACAGGGGTTACAATGAGCAGTTCTTC.

This clone was counted a single time. The chain links TRBV24-1 to TRBJ2-3, with D possibly TRBD1 on 5 matching bases. This CDR3 comprises 14 residues. The germline V gene encodes CDR1 KGHDR and CDR2 SFDVKD. V lost 9 bases to trimming and J lost 4 bases, with 16 bases between them. The CDR3 loop is CATSGSQGADTQYF. The CDR3, as DNA: TGTGCCACCTCGGGCTCGCAGGGCGCAGATACGCAGTATTTT.

This clone was seen a handful of times. The J gene is TRBJ2-2, the V gene TRBV5-6, with D possibly matching TRBD1 (6 bases). CDR3 length: 15 residues. The V and J ends lost 2 bases and 5 bases respectively, with 13 bases between them. Germline CDR1 is SGHDT and CDR2 is YYEEEE. CDR3 sequence reads: CASSFGQGKTGELFF. The CDR3 nucleotides read TGTGCCAGCAGCTTTGGGCAGGGGAAAACCGGGGAGCTGTTTTTT. The full variable domain, completed using reference TRBV5-6 and TRBJ2-2, is DAGVTQSPTHLIKTRGQQVTLRCSPKSGHDTVSWYQQALGQGPQFIFQYYEEEERQRGNFPDRFSGHQFPNYSSELNVNALLLGDSALYLCASSFGQGKTGELFFGEGSRLTVL.

The chain couples TRBV18 to TRBJ1-2; TRBD1 agrees at 7 bases. The CDR3 spans 14 residues. With 3 bases clipped from V and 2 bases from J, the junction kept 3 bases outside the gene matches. Germline CDR1 is KGHSH and CDR2 is LQKENI. The CDR3 nucleotides are TGTGCCAGCTCACCCTCGGGACAGAACTATGGCTACACCTTC. Translation: CASSPSGQNYGYTF.

J is TRBJ2-5 and V is TRBV2, with 10 positions matching TRBD2. This CDR3 is 17 amino acids long. The V gene end was trimmed by 6 bases and the J gene end by 5 bases; junction bases not matched to a gene: 15. The germline gives CDR1 SNHLY, CDR2 FYNNEI. The CDR3 nucleotides are TGTGCCAGCAGAGCACCTGCGGGAGCGGGGGGGCGGGAGACCCAGTACTTC. It specifies CASRAPAGAGGRETQYF.

The chain uses TRBV7-3 and TRBJ2-3; TRBD2 matches 11 bases. Germline V gives CDR1 SGHTA, CDR2 FQGTGA. V lost 5 bases to trimming and J lost 2 bases; unmatched junction nucleotides: 12. The CDR3 runs to 18 residues. DNA of the CDR3: TGTGCCAGCAGCCCTAGGGGGTTGACTAGCGGGGACACAGATACGCAGTATTTT. Its translation is CASSPRGLTSGDTDTQYF.

The chain joins TRBV5-1 to TRBJ2-3; 8 positions agree with TRBD1. The CDR3 length is 16 residues. V shed 2 bases and J 2 bases; nucleotides not matched to a gene: 7. Germline V gene sequence: CDR1 SGHRS, CDR2 YFSETQ. The CDR3 nucleotides are TGCGCCAGCAGCTTAGGACAGGGAGGAATCACAGATACGCAGTATTTT. It yields the protein CASSLGQGGITDTQYF.